A single sample gave rise to the 10 T cell receptor beta chains below, sequenced in a study of blood T cell repertoires in COVID-19. The data were produced by immunoSEQ multiplex PCR, yet TCRdb's version contains in-frame clones alone and is incomplete. The sample carries about 150,000 clones, over 75% recorded once. Material: PBMCs or T cells enriched from blood (not recorded which). The receptors come from a young woman with acute COVID-19.

The V gene is TRBV30, the J gene TRBJ2-1; the match to TRBD2 covers 9 bases. With 0 bases clipped from V and 5 bases from J, the junction kept 5 bases outside the gene matches. Germline CDR1 is GTSNPN and CDR2 is SVGIG (reference sequence). This CDR3 spans 15 amino acids. This chain's CDR3 is CAWSVWAGGNNEQFF. The CDR3 DNA reads TGTGCCTGGAGTGTTTGGGCGGGGGGGAACAATGAGCAGTTCTTC.

The chain employs TRBV28 and TRBJ1-1, with TRBD1 identical over 8 bases. With 6 bases clipped from V and 5 bases from J, the junction kept 11 bases outside the gene matches. This CDR3 is built from 15 residues. The germline V gene has CDR1 MDHEN and CDR2 SYDVKM. The CDR3 sequence is CASRPSTGGVTEAFF. The CDR3, as DNA: TGTGCCAGCAGACCTAGTACAGGGGGGGTGACTGAAGCTTTCTTT.

CDR3 sequence (DNA): TGTGCCAGCAGTGAAGGGTGGGAGGCCTTGGATACGCAGTATTTT. Protein sequence: CASSEGWEALDTQYF. The V call is TRBV2, the J call TRBJ2-3; D is possibly TRBD2 (6 bases). The CDR3 is 15 residues long. V was clipped by 1 base and J by 6 bases, with 14 bases between them. Germline V gives CDR1 SNHLY, CDR2 FYNNEI.

Details on this clone: This sample includes further DNA sequences coding for the same CDR3. The chain has TRBV7-2 and TRBJ1-4; D call uncertain. V lost 3 bases, J lost 5 bases, and 7 bases lay in between. Germline V gene sequence: CDR1 SGHTA, CDR2 FQGNSA. This CDR3 contains 13 residues. This CDR3 is CASSFSANEKLFF. The CDR3 DNA sequence: TGTGCCAGCAGCTTCTCAGCGAATGAAAAACTGTTTTTT.

This chain joins TRBV27 and TRBJ2-1; TRBD2 matches 12 bases. V shed 3 bases and J 9 bases; nucleotides not matched to a gene: 9. The CDR3 extends over 16 amino acids. Germline assignment: CDR1 MNHEY and CDR2 SMNVEV (reference sequence). In nucleotides, the CDR3 is TGTGCCAGCAGTTTGGTTCTAGCGGGAGGGCCGGTTGAGCAGTTCTTC. It is translated as CASSLVLAGGPVEQFF.

A single count supports this clone. V and J are TRBV7-3 and TRBJ2-1; 8 positions match TRBD2. J was trimmed by 0 bases and V by 3 bases; bases with no gene match: 4. The CDR3 covers 16 residues. Looked up from germline, CDR1 is SGHTA and CDR2 is FQGTGA. CDR3 amino acids: CASSFAGTSSYNEQFF. The CDR3 bases are TGTGCCAGCAGCTTTGCCGGGACTAGCTCCTACAATGAGCAGTTCTTC. The full variable domain, rest sourced from reference TRBV7-3 and TRBJ2-1, is GAGVSQTPSNKVTEKGKYVELRCDPISGHTALYWYRQSLGQGPEFLIYFQGTGAADDSGLPNDRFFAVRPEGSVSTLKIQRTERGDSAVYLCASSFAGTSSYNEQFFGPGTRLTVL.

The V gene is TRBV6-5, the J gene TRBJ1-5, with 7 bases matching TRBD1. Germline loops: CDR1 MNHEY, CDR2 SVGAGI. J gave up 3 bases and V 6 bases, and 8 bases lay outside the gene matches. The CDR3 runs to 15 residues. The chain's CDR3 is CASSPDRALNQPQHF. CDR3 coding DNA: TGTGCCAGCAGCCCCGACAGGGCCCTCAATCAGCCCCAGCATTTT.

The chain links TRBV30 to TRBJ2-7, with 7 bases identical to TRBD2. This CDR3 is built from 13 residues. The V and J ends lost 3 bases and 5 bases, in that order; junction bases with no gene match: 7. From germline, CDR1 is GTSNPN and CDR2 SVGIG (reference sequence). CDR3 coding DNA: TGTGCCTGGAGAAGGGGAGGGTACGACGAGCAGTACTTC. Its translation: CAWRRGGYDEQYF.

This chain links TRBV5-1 with TRBJ2-3; D not certain. Trimming stripped 0 bases from V and 0 bases from J, with 8 bases between. Germline CDR1 is SGHRS and CDR2 is YFSETQ. The CDR3 totals 15 residues. The CDR3 nucleotides are TGCGCCAGCAGCTTGGGAGTGACTAGCACAGATACGCAGTATTTT. Its protein product is CASSLGVTSTDTQYF.

V gene TRBV27 combines with J gene TRBJ1-2, with 9 bases lining up with TRBD1. The CDR3 is 17 amino acids. The germline gives CDR1 MNHEY, CDR2 SMNVEV (reference sequence). Trimming removed 0 bases from V and 6 bases from J; junction bases left unmatched: 11. DNA for the CDR3: TGTGCCAGCAGTTTATCACGTGGGACAGGGTATTGGGATGGCTACACCTTC. Its translation: CASSLSRGTGYWDGYTF.